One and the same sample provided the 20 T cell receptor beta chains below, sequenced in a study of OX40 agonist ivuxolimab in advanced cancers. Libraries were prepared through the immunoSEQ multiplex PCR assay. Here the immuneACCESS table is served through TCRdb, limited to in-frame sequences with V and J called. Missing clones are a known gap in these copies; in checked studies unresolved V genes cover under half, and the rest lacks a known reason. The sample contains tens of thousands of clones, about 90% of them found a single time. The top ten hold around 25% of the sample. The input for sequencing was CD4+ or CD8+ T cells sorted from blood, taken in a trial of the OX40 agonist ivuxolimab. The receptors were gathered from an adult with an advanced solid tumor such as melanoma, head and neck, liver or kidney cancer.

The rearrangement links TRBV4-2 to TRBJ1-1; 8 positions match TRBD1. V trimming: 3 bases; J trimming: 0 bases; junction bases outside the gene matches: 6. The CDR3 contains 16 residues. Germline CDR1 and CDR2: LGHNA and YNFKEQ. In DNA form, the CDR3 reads TGTGCCAGCAGCCAGGACAGGGAATTGATGAACACTGAAGCTTTCTTT. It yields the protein CASSQDRELMNTEAFF.

CDR3 amino acids: CASSLVYSGKAYGYTF. CDR3 DNA: TGTGCCAGCAGCCTAGTTTATTCAGGGAAGGCCTATGGCTACACCTTC. V gene TRBV4-2 combines with J gene TRBJ1-2; D possibly corresponds to TRBD1 (5 bases). CDR1 LGHNA and CDR2 YNFKEQ come from the germline V gene. The CDR3 sequence is 16 residues long. V was pared by 4 bases and J by 4 bases, with 19 bases between.

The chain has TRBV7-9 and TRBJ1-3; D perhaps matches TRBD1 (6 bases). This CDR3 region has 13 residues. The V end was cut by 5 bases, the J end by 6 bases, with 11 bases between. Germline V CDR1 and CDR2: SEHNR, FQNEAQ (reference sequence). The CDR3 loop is CASSPGGLNTIYF. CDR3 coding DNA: TGTGCCAGCAGCCCCGGGGGCCTAAACACCATATATTTT.

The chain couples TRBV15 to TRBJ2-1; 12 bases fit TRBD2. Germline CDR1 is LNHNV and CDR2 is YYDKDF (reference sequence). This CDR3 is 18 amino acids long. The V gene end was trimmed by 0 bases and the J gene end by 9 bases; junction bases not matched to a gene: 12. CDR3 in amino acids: CATSRDGASGRASGEQFF. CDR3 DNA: TGTGCCACCAGCAGAGATGGGGCTAGCGGGAGGGCCTCTGGTGAGCAGTTCTTC.

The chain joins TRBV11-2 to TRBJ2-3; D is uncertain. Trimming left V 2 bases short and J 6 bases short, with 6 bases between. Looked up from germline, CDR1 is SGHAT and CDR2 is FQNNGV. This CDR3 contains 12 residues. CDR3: CASSLLGDTQYF. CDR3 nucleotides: TGTGCCAGCAGCTTACTTGGGGATACGCAGTATTTT.

In nucleotides, the CDR3 is TGTGCCAGCAGTTCGGACAGGGAGGCAACTGGAAACACCATATATTTT. This sequence encodes CASSSDREATGNTIYF. The chain couples TRBV27 to TRBJ1-3; 8 nucleotides agree with TRBD1. V shed 4 bases, J shed 2 bases, and the junction held 7 bases outside the gene matches. CDR1 and CDR2 (germline): MNHEY, SMNVEV (reference sequence). The CDR3 runs to 16 residues.

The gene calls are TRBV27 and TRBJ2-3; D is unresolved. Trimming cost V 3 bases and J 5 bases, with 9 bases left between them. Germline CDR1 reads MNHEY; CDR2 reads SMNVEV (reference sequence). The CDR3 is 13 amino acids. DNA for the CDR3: TGTGCCAGCAGTTTCTATATTCGAGATACGCAGTATTTT. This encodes CASSFYIRDTQYF.

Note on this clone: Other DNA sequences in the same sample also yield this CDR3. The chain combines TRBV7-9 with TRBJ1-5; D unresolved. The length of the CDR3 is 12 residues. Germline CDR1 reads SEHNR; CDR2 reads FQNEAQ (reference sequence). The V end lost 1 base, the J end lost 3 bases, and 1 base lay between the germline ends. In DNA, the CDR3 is TGTGCCAGCAGCTTAGACAATCAGCCCCAGCATTTT. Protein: CASSLDNQPQHF. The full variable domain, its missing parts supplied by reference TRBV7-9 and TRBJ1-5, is DTGVSQNPRHKITKRGQNVTFRCDPISEHNRLYWYRQTLGQGPEFLTYFQNEAQLEKSRLLSDRFSAERPKGSFSTLEIQRTEQGDSAMYLCASSLDNQPQHFGDGTRLSIL.

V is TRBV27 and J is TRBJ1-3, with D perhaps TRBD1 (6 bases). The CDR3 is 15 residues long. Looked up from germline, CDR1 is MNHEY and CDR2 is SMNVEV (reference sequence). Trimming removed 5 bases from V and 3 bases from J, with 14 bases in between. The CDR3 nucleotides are TGTGCCAGCAGTATCTCAGGGGTGGGTGGAAACACCATATATTTT. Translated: CASSISGVGGNTIYF.

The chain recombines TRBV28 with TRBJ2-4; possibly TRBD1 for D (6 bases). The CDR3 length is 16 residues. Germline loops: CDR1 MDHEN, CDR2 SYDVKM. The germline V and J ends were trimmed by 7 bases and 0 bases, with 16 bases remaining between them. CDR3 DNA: TGTGCCAGCACCCCGCGGACAGTTCTAGCCAAAAACATTCAGTACTTC. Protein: CASTPRTVLAKNIQYF.

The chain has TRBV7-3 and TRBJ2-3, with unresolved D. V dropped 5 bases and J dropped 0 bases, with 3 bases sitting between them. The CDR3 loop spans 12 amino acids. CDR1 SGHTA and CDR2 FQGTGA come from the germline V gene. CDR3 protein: CASSVSTDTQYF. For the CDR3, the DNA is TGTGCCAGCAGCGTCAGCACAGATACGCAGTATTTT.

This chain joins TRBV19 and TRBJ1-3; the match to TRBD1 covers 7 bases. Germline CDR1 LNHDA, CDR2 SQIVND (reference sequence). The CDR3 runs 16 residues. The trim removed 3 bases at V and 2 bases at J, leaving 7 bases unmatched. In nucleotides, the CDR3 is TGTGCCAGTAGTATTGGCACAGGGGAAACTGGAAACACCATATATTTT. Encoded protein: CASSIGTGETGNTIYF.

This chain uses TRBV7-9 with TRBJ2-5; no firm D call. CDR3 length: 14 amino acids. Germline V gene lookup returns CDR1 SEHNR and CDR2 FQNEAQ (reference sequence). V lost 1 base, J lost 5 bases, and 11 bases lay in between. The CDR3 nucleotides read TGTGCCAGCAGCTTAGTTGGTCCGGCTGAGACCCAGTACTTC. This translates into CASSLVGPAETQYF.

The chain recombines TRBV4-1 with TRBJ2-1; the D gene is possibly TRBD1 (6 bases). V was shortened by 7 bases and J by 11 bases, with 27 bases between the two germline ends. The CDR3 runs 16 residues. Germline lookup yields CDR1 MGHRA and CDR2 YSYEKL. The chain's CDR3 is CASKPLSEFGRGKQFF. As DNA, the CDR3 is TGCGCCAGCAAGCCCCTATCCGAGTTTGGCAGGGGTAAGCAGTTCTTC.

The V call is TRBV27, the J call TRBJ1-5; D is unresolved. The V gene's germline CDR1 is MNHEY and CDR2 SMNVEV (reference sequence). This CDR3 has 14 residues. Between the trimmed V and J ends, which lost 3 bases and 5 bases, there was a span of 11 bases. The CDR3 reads CASSFMGAYQPQHF. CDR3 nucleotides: TGTGCCAGCAGTTTTATGGGCGCATATCAGCCCCAGCATTTT.

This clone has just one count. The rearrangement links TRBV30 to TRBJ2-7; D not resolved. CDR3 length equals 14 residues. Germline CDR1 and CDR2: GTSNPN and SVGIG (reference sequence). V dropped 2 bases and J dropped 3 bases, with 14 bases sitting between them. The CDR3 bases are TGTGCCTGGAGTCTTGCGGATGGGGTCTACGAGCAGTACTTC. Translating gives CAWSLADGVYEQYF.

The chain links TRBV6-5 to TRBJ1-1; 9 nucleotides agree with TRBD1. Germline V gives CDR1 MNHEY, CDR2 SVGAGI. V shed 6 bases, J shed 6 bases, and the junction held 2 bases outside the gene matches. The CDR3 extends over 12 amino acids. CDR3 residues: CASRDRGAEAFF. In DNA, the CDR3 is TGTGCCAGCAGGGACAGGGGTGCTGAAGCTTTCTTT.

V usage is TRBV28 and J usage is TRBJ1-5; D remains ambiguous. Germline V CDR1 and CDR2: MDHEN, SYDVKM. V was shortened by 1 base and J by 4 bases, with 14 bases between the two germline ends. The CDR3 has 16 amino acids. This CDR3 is CASSLFLGGDNQPQHF. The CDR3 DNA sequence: TGTGCCAGCAGTTTATTCCTGGGTGGAGATAATCAGCCCCAGCATTTT.

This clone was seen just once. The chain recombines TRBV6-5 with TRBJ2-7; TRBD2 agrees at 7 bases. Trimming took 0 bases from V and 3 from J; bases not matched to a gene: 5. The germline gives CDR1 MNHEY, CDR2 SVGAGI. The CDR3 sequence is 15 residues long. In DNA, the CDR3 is TGTGCCAGCAGTTACTCGACTAGCCTCCTCTACGAGCAGTACTTC. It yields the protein CASSYSTSLLYEQYF.

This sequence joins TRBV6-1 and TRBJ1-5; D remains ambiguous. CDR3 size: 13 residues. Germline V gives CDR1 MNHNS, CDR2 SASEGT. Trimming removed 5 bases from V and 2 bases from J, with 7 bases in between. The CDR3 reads CASSSTRNQPQHF. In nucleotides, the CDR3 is TGTGCCAGCAGTTCTACCCGCAATCAGCCCCAGCATTTT.